The next 13 T cell receptor beta chains were all read from a single sample in a study of beta chain features in type 1 diabetes. Notes on the study in general: Significant though moderate, a shortening of TCRB CDR3s appeared in all four CD4+ subsets of Type 1 diabetes patients.

The sequenced template was cDNA made from the entire isolated RNA. Using immunoSEQ multiplex PCR, the repertoire was profiled, and TCRdb retains in-frame clones only, with some absent. The sample holds a few hundred thousand clones, around an eighth seen once. These receptors' targets are unknown. Sequenced: naive CD4+ T cells from blood. These receptors came from a woman aged 18-29 years with type 1 diabetes.

This clone has only a few counts. The V and J genes are TRBV7-2 and TRBJ2-7; a possible D gene is TRBD2 (5 bases). Trimming took 3 bases from V and 7 from J, leaving 10 bases between them. CDR3 length: 12 residues. CDR1 is SGHTA and CDR2 is FQGNSA in the germline V gene. The DNA for the CDR3 is TGTGCCAGCAGCTTGGGCTCGGGGGAGCAGTACTTC. It translates to CASSLGSGEQYF.

The chain joins TRBV6-5 to TRBJ2-1; D may be TRBD1 (6 bases). V was cut by 8 bases and J by 5 bases, with 10 bases left in between. This CDR3 is built from 12 residues. The germline CDR1 and CDR2 sequences are MNHEY and SVGAGI. CDR3 in amino acids: CASRQGHNEQFF. CDR3 in DNA: TGTGCCAGCCGGCAGGGGCACAATGAGCAGTTCTTC.

This clone was observed a few times. The gene calls are TRBV29-1 and TRBJ1-4; perhaps TRBD1 as D (6 bases). CDR1 is SQVTM, CDR2 ANQGSEA, per germline. V lost 6 bases and J 13 bases, leaving 21 bases between the germline ends. The CDR3 runs 13 residues. CDR3 sequence reads: CSVWTVGRGRLFF. The CDR3 coding sequence is TGCAGCGTATGGACAGTTGGGCGGGGGAGACTGTTTTTT.

The rearrangement joins TRBV7-2 to TRBJ2-4; D is ambiguous. The CDR3 runs 15 residues. V was trimmed by 7 bases and J by 1 base, leaving 14 bases between them. The germline CDR1 and CDR2 sequences are SGHTA and FQGNSA. In DNA, the CDR3 is TGTGCCAGCACCCTAGGCCCCCGTGCCAAAAACATTCAGTACTTC. It encodes CASTLGPRAKNIQYF.

J is TRBJ2-7 and V is TRBV28; 11 bases are a match to TRBD2. The CDR3 sequence is 17 residues long. Germline CDR1 reads MDHEN; CDR2 reads SYDVKM. With 2 bases clipped from V and 5 bases from J, the junction kept 11 bases outside the gene matches. The CDR3 reads CASSLPLTSGSSNEQYF. DNA of the CDR3: TGTGCCAGCAGTTTACCCCTCACTAGCGGGAGTTCCAACGAGCAGTACTTC.

The chain combines TRBV4-1 with TRBJ2-3; D is uncertain. This CDR3 region has 13 residues. V lost 0 bases and J lost 6, with 7 bases in between. Germline V gene lookup returns CDR1 MGHRA and CDR2 YSYEKL. The CDR3 nucleotides read TGCGCCAGCAGCCAAGACTCCGAGGATACGCAGTATTTT. This translates into CASSQDSEDTQYF.

CDR3 sequence: CASSHRPGSTDTQYF. For the CDR3, the DNA is TGCGCCAGCAGCCACCGTCCCGGTAGCACAGATACGCAGTATTTT. The chain is built from TRBV4-1 and TRBJ2-3, with unresolved D. The CDR3 is 15 residues long. CDR1 and CDR2 (germline): MGHRA, YSYEKL. Deletions cut 3 bases from V and 0 bases from J, with 10 bases between.

The chain has TRBV20-1 and TRBJ2-1; D unresolved. CDR3 size: 11 residues. CDR1 and CDR2 from the germline V gene are DFQATT and SNEGSKA (reference sequence). V was cut by 5 bases and J by 15 bases, with 17 bases left in between. The CDR3 bases are TGCAGTGCTCCCCACGGTGGTTCGGTGTTCTTC. Translating it yields CSAPHGGSVFF.

This clone has a handful of counts. The chain is built from TRBV7-2 and TRBJ2-3, with D perhaps TRBD2 (6 bases). The germline V and J ends were trimmed by 5 bases and 4 bases, with 13 bases remaining between them. The CDR3 loop spans 14 amino acids. Germline lookup yields CDR1 SGHTA and CDR2 FQGNSA. CDR3 sequence: CASSPGREADTQYF. CDR3 in DNA: TGTGCCAGCAGCCCGGGCAGGGAGGCAGATACGCAGTATTTT.

The J gene is TRBJ2-6, the V gene TRBV29-1, with D maybe TRBD2 (6 bases). This CDR3 is 16 amino acids long. Per the germline V gene, CDR1 is SQVTM and CDR2 is ANQGSEA. V was cut by 1 base and J by 1 base, with 11 bases left in between. This chain's CDR3 is CSVEGRVVSGANVLTF. DNA of the CDR3: TGCAGCGTTGAAGGGAGGGTCGTTTCTGGGGCCAACGTCCTGACTTTC.

This clone came up a few times. The V call is TRBV7-2, the J call TRBJ1-1; perhaps TRBD1 as D (6 bases). CDR3 length: 16 amino acids. From germline, CDR1 is SGHTA and CDR2 FQGNSA. The germline V and J ends were trimmed by 5 bases and 1 base, with 17 bases remaining between them. The CDR3 sequence: CASSPGAGRGNTEAFF. DNA for the CDR3: TGTGCCAGCAGCCCAGGGGCAGGACGGGGGAACACTGAAGCTTTCTTT. Filled out from reference TRBV7-2 and TRBJ1-1, the complete variable domain reads GAGVSQSPSNKVTEKGKDVELRCDPISGHTALYWYRQSLGQGLEFLIYFQGNSAPDKSGLPSDRFSAERTGGSVSTLTIQRTQQEDSAVYLCASSPGAGRGNTEAFFGQGTRLTVV.

V and J are TRBV18 and TRBJ2-3; 8 bases match TRBD2. CDR1 is KGHSH and CDR2 is LQKENI in the germline V gene. This CDR3 has 14 amino acids. The V gene end was trimmed by 5 bases and the J gene end by 3 bases; junction bases not matched to a gene: 4. The CDR3 DNA reads as TGTGCCAGCTCAAGAGCGGGGGTAACAGATACGCAGTATTTT. Amino acid sequence: CASSRAGVTDTQYF.

This chain links TRBV9 with TRBJ2-2, with 8 bases fitting TRBD2. Germline trimming cut 3 bases from V and 6 bases from J; bases unmatched to any gene: 10. The CDR3 contains 16 residues. Germline values: CDR1 SGDLS, CDR2 YYNGEE. DNA of the CDR3: TGTGCCAGCAGCGCTATACTAGCGGTGGGATCCGGGGAGCTGTTTTTT. Translated, it gives CASSAILAVGSGELFF.